This T cell receptor (beta chain) was captured by sequencing in a study of shared clonotypes between healthy human individuals. Each cell subset's genomic DNA was divided evenly among several immunoSEQ plates. The repertoire was sequenced with immunoSEQ multiplex PCR; TCRdb's copy has only in-frame clones and lacks some. Of hundreds of thousands of clones listed, 95% to 98% are singletons. Naive CD8 cells lacked CD45RO and underwent positive selection for CCR7, leaving out terminally differentiated effector memory CD45RA+ cells. Input material: naive CD8+ T cells sorted from blood. The TCR originated in a man aged 25 to 40 in good health.

CDR3 region: CASSEGTASQPQHF. CDR3 nucleotides: TGTGCCAGCAGTGAGGGGACAGCTAGCCAGCCCCAGCATTTT. The chain carries TRBV2 and TRBJ1-5, with 7 nucleotides matching TRBD1. The CDR3 is made up of 14 amino acids. Germline lookup yields CDR1 SNHLY and CDR2 FYNNEI. Trimming took 3 bases from V and 7 from J; bases not matched to a gene: 6.